This TCR beta chain was recovered during a study of T-cell reconstitution after alpha-beta-depleted transplantation in children. Researchers prepared the TCRbeta library using unique molecular identifiers, the study reports. TCRdb ran MiXCR on the PCR reads and lists one entry per CDR3 protein. Of 450,000 to 700,000 distinct CDR3 sequences in the sample, 27% were seen once. General study points: Once a year had passed after transplant, T-cell counts and diversity came mostly from newly produced T cells. The origin of alpha-beta T cells about two months after transplant was reportedly several hundred expanded graft clones. Certain patients had high TCRbeta diversity at day 60, and it came from recipient T cells and thymic progenitors that survived.

This clonotype appeared a few times. The antigen is undetermined. From germline, CDR1 is SGHRS and CDR2 YFSETQ. The CDR3 runs to 15 residues. V was cut by 3 bases and J by 4 bases, with 15 bases left in between. The sequence came from a boy younger than two with Wiskott-Aldrich syndrome, due to receive a stem cell transplant. The sample in question was PBMCs, obtained before TCRalphabeta/CD19-depleted stem cell transplant. This rearrangement joins TRBV5-1 to TRBJ2-3; D call uncertain. The CDR3, as DNA: TGCGCCAGCAGCTGGGCCTCAATGGGTGCAGATACGCAGTATTTT. It specifies CASSWASMGADTQYF.